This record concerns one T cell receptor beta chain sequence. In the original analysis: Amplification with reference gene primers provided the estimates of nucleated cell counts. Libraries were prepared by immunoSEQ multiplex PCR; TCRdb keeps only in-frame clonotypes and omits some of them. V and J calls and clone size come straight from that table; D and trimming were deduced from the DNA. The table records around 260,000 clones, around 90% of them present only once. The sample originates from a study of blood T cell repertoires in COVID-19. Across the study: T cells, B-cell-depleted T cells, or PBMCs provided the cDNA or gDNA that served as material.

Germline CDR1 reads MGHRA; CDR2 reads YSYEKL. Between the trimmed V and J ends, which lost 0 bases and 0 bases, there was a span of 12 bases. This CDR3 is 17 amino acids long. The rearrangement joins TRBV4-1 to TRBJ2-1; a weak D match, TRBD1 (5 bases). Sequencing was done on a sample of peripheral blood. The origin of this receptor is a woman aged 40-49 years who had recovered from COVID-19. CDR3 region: CASSQDKGASSYNEQFF. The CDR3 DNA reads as TGCGCCAGCAGCCAAGATAAAGGGGCTAGCTCCTACAATGAGCAGTTCTTC.